This T cell receptor beta chain emerged from a study of blood T cell repertoires in COVID-19. Study information: Samples of COVID-19 (acute and convalescent) were obtained from the United States, Italy and Spain. T cells, B-cell-depleted T cells, or PBMCs provided the cDNA or gDNA that served as material.

As handled by the study authors: Scientists estimated how many nucleated cells there were by amplifying reference gene primers. Only in-frame clones appear in the TCRdb table, and some are missing; sequencing was by immunoSEQ multiplex PCR. V and J calls and clone size are given by that table; D and trimming were obtained from the DNA. The sample has fewer than 120,000 clones, about 85% seen once. CDR3 length equals 16 residues. Trimming took 4 bases from V and 9 from J; bases not matched to a gene: 16. Germline-derived CDR1 and CDR2 are LGHNA and YSLEER. In this sample, this clone turned up a few times.

Sequenced material: peripheral blood. This receptor was identified in a human donor in a cohort sampled during active COVID-19. The chain combines TRBV4-3 with TRBJ2-5; 8 bases are a match to TRBD1. The CDR3, as DNA: TGCGCCAGCAGCCCCAAAACGTCGACAGGGGAAGGGTCCCAGTACTTC. Translating it yields CASSPKTSTGEGSQYF.